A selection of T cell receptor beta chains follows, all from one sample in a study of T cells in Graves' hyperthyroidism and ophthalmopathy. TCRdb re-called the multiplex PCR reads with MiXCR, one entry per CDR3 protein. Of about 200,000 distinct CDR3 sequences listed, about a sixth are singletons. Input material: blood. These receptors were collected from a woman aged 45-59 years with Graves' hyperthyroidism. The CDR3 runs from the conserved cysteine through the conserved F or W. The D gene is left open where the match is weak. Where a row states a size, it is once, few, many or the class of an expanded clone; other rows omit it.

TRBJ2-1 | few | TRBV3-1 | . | TGTGCCAGCAGCCAAATCCTAGCGCCCTCCTACAATGAGCAGTTCTTC | CASSQILAPSYNEQFF
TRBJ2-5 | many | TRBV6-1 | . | TGTGCCAGCAAGACAATGACGTACCAAGAGACCCAGTACTTC | CASKTMTYQETQYF
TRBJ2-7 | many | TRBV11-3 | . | TGTGCCAGCAGCCTTACAGGGCTTACGTCCTACGAGCAGTACTTC | CASSLTGLTSYEQYF
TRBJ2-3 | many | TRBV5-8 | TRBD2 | TGTGCCAGCAGCTTCCCAAGACTAGCGGGAGCAGATACGCAGTATTTT | CASSFPRLAGADTQYF
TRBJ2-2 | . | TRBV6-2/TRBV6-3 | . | TGTGCCAGCAGTTACTCGAGGCAGACGTGGGCGAACACCGGGGAGCTGTTTTTT | CASSYSRQTWANTGELFF
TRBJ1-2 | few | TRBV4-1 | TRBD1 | TGCGCCAGCAGCCAAGTCAGGGGGTGGGATGGCTACACCTTC | CASSQVRGWDGYTF
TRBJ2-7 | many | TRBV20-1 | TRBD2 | TGCAGTGCCTGGACTAGCGGGAGGGCCGGCGACGAGCAGTACTTC | CSAWTSGRAGDEQYF
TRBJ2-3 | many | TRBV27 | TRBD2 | TGTGCCAGCAGTCCCTCCTACGGGACTAGCGGGACACCGCAGTATTTT | CASSPSYGTSGTPQYF
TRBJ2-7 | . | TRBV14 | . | TGTGCCAGCAGCCAAGAACTGGGTTACTACGAGCAGTACTTC | CASSQELGYYEQYF
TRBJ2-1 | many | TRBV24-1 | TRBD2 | TGTGCCACCAGTGATCTGACTAGCGGATTCTACAATGAGCAGTTCTTC | CATSDLTSGFYNEQFF
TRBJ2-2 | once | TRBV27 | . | TGTGCCAGCAAAGATGGAGGGGTTGGGGAGCTGTTTTTT | CASKDGGVGELFF
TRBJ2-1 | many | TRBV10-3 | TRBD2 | TGTGCCATCAGTGGGACTAGCGGGAGGATTGAGCAGTTCTTC | CAISGTSGRIEQFF
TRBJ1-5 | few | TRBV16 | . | TGTGCCAGCAGCCAAGAGGGGCCCCAGCATTTT | CASSQEGPQHF
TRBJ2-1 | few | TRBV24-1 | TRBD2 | TGTGCCACCAGTGACCCCTACAGACTAGCGGGCCACAATGAGCAGTTCTTC | CATSDPYRLAGHNEQFF
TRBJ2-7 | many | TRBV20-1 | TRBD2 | TGCAGTGCTAGAGGACTAGCGGGATACGAGCAGTACTTC | CSARGLAGYEQYF